This T cell receptor beta chain was documented in a study of graft-versus-host responses after intestinal transplantation. With regard to this clone: Its cognate antigen is unknown.

The data were produced by immunoSEQ multiplex PCR, yet TCRdb's version contains in-frame clones alone and is incomplete. This table has nearly 90,000 clones, less than 90% appearing once. Trimming removed 1 base from V and 1 base from J, with 8 bases in between. The germline V gene has CDR1 SEHNR and CDR2 FQNEAQ (reference sequence). The length of the CDR3 is 14 residues. This TCR came from a human donor who received an intestinal transplant. The sequenced sample was unstimulated CD8+ T cells sorted from spleen or lymph node cells, obtained before intestinal transplant. The rearrangement uses TRBV7-9 and TRBJ2-7, with D possibly TRBD2 on 5 matching bases. CDR3 sequence: CASSLDGESYEQYF. In DNA form, the CDR3 reads TGTGCCAGCAGCTTAGACGGGGAATCCTACGAGCAGTACTTC. The variable domain in full, with the rest retrieved from reference TRBV7-9 and TRBJ2-7, is DTGVSQNPRHKITKRGQNVTFRCDPISEHNRLYWYRQTLGQGPEFLTYFQNEAQLEKSRLLSDRFSAERPKGSFSTLEIQRTEQGDSAMYLCASSLDGESYEQYFGPGTRLTVT.